This T cell receptor (beta chain) came from a study of post-analysis software for immune sequencing data. About the research overall: Clinical courses comprised relapsing-remitting, secondary progressive and progressive-relapsing multiple sclerosis. Study outcomes and limitations: Multiple sclerosis patients showed significantly lower normalized Chao1 diversity than controls did. Controls had lower frequencies than patients of a handful of TRBV segments, which included TRBV5-6, TRBV5-1 and TRBV20-1.

The CDR3 contains 14 residues. The ends lost 5 bases at V and 5 bases at J; junction bases unmatched: 6. Concerning this clonotype: The antigen remains undetermined.

The TCR beta cDNA libraries contained unique molecular identifiers. When about 1 to 11 million T cells were used, they gave some 520,000 cDNA molecules. TCRdb re-derived calls from the PCR reads in MiXCR, one entry per CDR3 protein. Of roughly 870,000 distinct CDR3 sequences in the sample, around 50% are singletons; the top ten hold roughly 4.4%. This chain links TRBV12-3 or TRBV12-4 with TRBJ2-7, with 10 nucleotides matching TRBD1. The sequenced sample was blood. This TCR came from a girl aged 5-17 years with multiple sclerosis. Here the CDR3 DNA reads TGTGCCAGCAGTCGGACAGGGGGGGTAAACGAGCAGTACTTC. Translating gives CASSRTGGVNEQYF.